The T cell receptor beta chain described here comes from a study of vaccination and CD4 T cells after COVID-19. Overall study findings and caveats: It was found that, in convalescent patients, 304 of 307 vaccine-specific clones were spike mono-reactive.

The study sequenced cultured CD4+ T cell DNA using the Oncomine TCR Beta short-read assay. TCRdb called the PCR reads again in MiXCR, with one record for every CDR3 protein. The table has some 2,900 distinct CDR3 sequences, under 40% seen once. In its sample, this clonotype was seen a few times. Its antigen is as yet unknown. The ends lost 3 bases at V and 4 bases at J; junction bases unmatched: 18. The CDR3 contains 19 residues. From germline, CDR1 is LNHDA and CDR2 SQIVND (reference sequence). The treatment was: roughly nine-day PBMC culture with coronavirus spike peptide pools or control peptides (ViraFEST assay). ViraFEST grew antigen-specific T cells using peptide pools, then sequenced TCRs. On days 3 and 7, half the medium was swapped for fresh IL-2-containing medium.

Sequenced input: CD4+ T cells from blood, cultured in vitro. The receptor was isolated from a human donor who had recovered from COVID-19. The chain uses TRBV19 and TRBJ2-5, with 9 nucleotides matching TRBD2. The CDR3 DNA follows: TGTGCCAGTAGTATTGGGCTAGCGGGGAGCCTATCCGACGGAGAGACCCAGTACTTC. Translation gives CASSIGLAGSLSDGETQYF.